The present T cell receptor (beta chain) was sequenced within a study of blood T cells in healthy people across ages. The V gene's germline CDR1 is KGHSH and CDR2 LQKENI. V lost 2 bases, J lost 5 bases, and 9 bases stayed unmatched. The CDR3 extends over 16 amino acids. This clonotype was seen only a few times. A second PCR, run for roughly 7 to 11 cycles, used a sample-barcoded 5' primer plus a J-beta primer mix. In TCRdb, the 5' RACE reads were re-called with MiXCR into one record per CDR3 protein. This sample has roughly 1,700,000 distinct CDR3 sequences; 25% to 30% occur once, and the top ten carry over 7%.

The sequenced material came from blood. The sequence came from a woman aged 25-40 years in good health. This chain joins TRBV18 and TRBJ2-7; 10 bases fit TRBD2. CDR3 residues: CASSPGASGRSDEQYF. The CDR3 coding sequence is TGTGCCAGCTCACCAGGGGCTAGCGGGAGATCGGACGAGCAGTACTTC.